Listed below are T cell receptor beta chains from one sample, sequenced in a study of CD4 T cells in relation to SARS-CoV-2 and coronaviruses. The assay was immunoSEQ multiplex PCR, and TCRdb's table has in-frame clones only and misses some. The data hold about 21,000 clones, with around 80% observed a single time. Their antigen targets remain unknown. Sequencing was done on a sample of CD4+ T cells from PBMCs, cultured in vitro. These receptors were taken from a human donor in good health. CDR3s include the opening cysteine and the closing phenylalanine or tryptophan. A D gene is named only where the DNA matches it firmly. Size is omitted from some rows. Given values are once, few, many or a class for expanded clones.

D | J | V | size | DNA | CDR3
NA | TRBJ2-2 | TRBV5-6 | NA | TGTGCCAGCAGCTTGGTCCAGGGCGCGAACACCGGGGAGCTGTTTTTT | CASSLVQGANTGELFF
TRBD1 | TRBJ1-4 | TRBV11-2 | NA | TGTGCCAGCAGCCGCGGGACTTCAGGGGGCGCGAGGGCTAATGAAAAACTGTTTTTT | CASSRGTSGGARANEKLFF
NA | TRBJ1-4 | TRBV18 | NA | TGTGCCAGCTCACCCCGAGCGACAACTAATGAAAAACTGTTTTTT | CASSPRATTNEKLFF
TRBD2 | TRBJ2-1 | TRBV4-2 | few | TGTGCCAGCAGCTCACATAGCGGGAGTGACCACAATGAGCAGTTCTTC | CASSSHSGSDHNEQFF
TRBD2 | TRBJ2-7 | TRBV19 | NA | TGTGCCACTAGCGGGAGGTCCTACGAGCAGTACTTC | CATSGRSYEQYF
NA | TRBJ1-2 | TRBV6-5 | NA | TGTGCCAGCAGTTACCTGGAGGGAAATGGCTACACCTTC | CASSYLEGNGYTF
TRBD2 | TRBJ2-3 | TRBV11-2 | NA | TGTGCCAGCAGCAAACGGACTAGCGGAGGGGGCGCAGATACGCAGTATTTT | CASSKRTSGGGADTQYF
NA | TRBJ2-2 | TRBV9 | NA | TGTGCCAGCAGCGTAGCAGTGAACACCGGGGAGCTGTTTTTT | CASSVAVNTGELFF
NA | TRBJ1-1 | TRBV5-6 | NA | TGTGCCAGCAGCTTGGTAGGGATAAGTAACACTGAAGCTTTCTTT | CASSLVGISNTEAFF
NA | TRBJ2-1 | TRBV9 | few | TGTGCCAGCAGCGTAAACGACGGATACTCCTACAATGAGCAGTTCTTC | CASSVNDGYSYNEQFF
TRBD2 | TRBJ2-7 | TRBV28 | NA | TGTGCCAGCAGTTTACGGCCTAGCGGGAGTGTCTACGAGCAGTACTTC | CASSLRPSGSVYEQYF
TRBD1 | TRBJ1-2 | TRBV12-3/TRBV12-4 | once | TGTGCCAGCAGTTGGACAGGGAACTATGGCTACACCTTC | CASSWTGNYGYTF
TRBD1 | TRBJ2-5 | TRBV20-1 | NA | TGCAGTCCGGGACAGAAAGAGACCCAGTACTTC | CSPGQKETQYF
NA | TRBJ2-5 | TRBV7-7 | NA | TGTGCCAGCAGCTCGGGGAGGACAGGAGAGACCCAGTACTTC | CASSSGRTGETQYF
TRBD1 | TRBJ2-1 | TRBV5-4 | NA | TGTGCCAGCAGCTTGGCGACGGGGGACAGGGCGAGAGAGCAGTTCTTC | CASSLATGDRAREQFF
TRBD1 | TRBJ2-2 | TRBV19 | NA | TGTGCCAGTAGTATCTACAGGGGCGGGAACACCGGGGAGCTGTTTTTT | CASSIYRGGNTGELFF
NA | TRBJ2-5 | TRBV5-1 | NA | TGCGCCAGCAGATACCAAGAGACCCAGTACTTC | CASRYQETQYF
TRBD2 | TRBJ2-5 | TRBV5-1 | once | TGCGCCAGTCTCGATGTAGCGGGAGCTGAGACCCAGTACTTC | CASLDVAGAETQYF
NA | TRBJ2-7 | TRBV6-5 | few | TGTGCCAGCAGTCTCATGGGCCCCTCCTCCCACGAGCAGTACTTC | CASSLMGPSSHEQYF
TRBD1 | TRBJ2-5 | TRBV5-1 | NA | TGCGCCAGCAGCTTGGAGGGACAGGGGGCTGAGACCCAGTACTTC | CASSLEGQGAETQYF
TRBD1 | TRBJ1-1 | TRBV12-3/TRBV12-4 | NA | TGTGCCAGCAGCACAGGGGGCGCGCCTGAAGCTTTCTTT | CASSTGGAPEAFF